Here is one TCR beta chain with its context. The target antigen is unknown. Sequencing was performed with immunoSEQ multiplex PCR; in TCRdb, only in-frame clones are kept and a portion is missing. The data show around 40,000 clones, 70% to 80% seen once. This specimen comes from a study of radiotherapy plus CTLA-4 blockade in lung cancer. As for the study in general: Across the patients, objective responses occurred in approximately 17%, and disease control in just over 30%. Whole-study results and caveats: Interferon-beta and early blood T cell clone dynamics reportedly predicted response best. In blood, TCR clones derived from the tumor expanded after radiotherapy plus ipilimumab.

Chemo-refractory metastatic non-small-cell lung cancer patients were treated with focal radiation plus CTLA-4 blockade with ipilimumab. Sequencing was performed on peripheral blood, taken from a patient treated with radiotherapy plus ipilimumab. This receptor was obtained from a human donor with non-small cell lung cancer who had stable disease on radiotherapy plus ipilimumab.

The DNA of the CDR3 is TGTGCCAGTAGTTTGCCCGGGACAACTGGCAATCAGCCCCAGCATTTT. Translating it yields CASSLPGTTGNQPQHF. This sequence joins TRBV19 and TRBJ1-5; D might be TRBD1 (6 bases). V was cut by 5 bases and J by 2 bases, with 16 bases left in between. CDR1 and CDR2 from the germline V gene are LNHDA and SQIVND (reference sequence). This CDR3 spans 16 amino acids.